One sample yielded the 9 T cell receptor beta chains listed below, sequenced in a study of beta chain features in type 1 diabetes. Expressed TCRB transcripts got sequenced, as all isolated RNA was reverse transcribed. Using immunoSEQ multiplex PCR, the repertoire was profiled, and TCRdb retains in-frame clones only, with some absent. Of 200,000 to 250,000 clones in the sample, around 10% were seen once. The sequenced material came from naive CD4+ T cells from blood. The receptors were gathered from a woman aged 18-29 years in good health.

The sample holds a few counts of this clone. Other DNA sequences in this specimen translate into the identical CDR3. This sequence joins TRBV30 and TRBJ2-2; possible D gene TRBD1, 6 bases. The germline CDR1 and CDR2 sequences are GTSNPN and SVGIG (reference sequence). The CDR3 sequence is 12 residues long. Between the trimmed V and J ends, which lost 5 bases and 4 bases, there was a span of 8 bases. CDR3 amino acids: CAWRGGTGELFF. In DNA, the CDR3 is TGTGCCTGGCGAGGGGGCACCGGGGAGCTGTTTTTT. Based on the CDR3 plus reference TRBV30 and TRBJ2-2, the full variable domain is SQTIHQWPATLVQPVGSPLSLECTVEGTSNPNLYWYRQAAGRGLQLLFYSVGIGQISSEVPQNLSASRPQDRQFILSSKKLLLSDSGFYLCAWRGGTGELFFGEGSRLTVL.

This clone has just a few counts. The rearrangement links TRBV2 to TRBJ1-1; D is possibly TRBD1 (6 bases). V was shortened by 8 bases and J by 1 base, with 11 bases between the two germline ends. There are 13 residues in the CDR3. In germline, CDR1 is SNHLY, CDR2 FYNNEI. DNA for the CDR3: TGTGCCAGCGGGGAACAGGGGAACACTGAAGCTTTCTTT. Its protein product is CASGEQGNTEAFF.

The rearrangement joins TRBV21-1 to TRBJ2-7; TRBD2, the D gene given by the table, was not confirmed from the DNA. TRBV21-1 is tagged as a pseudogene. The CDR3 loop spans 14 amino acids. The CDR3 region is CASSKWPSAGEQYF. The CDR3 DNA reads TGTGCCAGCAGCAAATGGCCTAGCGCCGGCGAGCAGTACTTC.

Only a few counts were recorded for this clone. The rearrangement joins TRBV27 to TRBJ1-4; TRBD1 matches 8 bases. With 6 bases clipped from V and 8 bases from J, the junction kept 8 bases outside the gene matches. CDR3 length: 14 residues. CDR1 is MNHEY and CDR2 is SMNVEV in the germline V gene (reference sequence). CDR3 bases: TGTGCCAGCAGACCGACAGGGGAGGAGGAAAAACTGTTTTTT. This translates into CASRPTGEEEKLFF.

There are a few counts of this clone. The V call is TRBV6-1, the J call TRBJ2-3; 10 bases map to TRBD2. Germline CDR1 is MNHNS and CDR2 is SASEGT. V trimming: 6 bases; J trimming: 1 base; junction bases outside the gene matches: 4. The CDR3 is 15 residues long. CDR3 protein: CASRITSGGTDTQYF. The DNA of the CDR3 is TGTGCCAGCAGGATCACTAGCGGGGGCACAGATACGCAGTATTTT.

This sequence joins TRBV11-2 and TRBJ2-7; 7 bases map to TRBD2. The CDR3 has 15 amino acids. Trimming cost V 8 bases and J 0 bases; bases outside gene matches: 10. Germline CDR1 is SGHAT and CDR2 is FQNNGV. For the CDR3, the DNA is TGTGCCAGCCTGTATCCGGGGGGTAGCTCCTACGAGCAGTACTTC. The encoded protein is CASLYPGGSSYEQYF.

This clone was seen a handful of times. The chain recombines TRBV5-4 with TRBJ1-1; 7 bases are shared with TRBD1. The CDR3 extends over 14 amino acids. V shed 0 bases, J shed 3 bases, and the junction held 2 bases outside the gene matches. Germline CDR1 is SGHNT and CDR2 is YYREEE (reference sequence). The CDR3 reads CASSLAGGYTEAFF. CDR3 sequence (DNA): TGTGCCAGCAGCTTGGCAGGGGGGTACACTGAAGCTTTCTTT.

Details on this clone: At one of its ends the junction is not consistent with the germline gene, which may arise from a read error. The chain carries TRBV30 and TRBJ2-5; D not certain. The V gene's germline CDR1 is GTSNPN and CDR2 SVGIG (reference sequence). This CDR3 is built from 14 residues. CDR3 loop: CAWSVRPAQEAQYF. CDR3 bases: TGTGCCTGGAGTGTACGGCCGGCCCAAGAGGCCCAGTACTTC. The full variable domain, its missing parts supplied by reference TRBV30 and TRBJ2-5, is SQTIHQWPATLVQPVGSPLSLECTVEGTSNPNLYWYRQAAGRGLQLLFYSVGIGQISSEVPQNLSASRPQDRQFILSSKKLLLSDSGFYLCAWSVRPAQEAQYFGPGTRLLVL.

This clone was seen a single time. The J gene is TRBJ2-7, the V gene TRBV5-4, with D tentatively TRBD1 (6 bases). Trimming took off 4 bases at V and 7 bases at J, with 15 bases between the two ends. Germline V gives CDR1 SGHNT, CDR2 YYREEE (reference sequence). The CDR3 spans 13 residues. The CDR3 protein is CASSGQSEGEQYF. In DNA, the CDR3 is TGTGCCAGCAGCGGACAGTCCGAAGGGGAGCAGTACTTC.